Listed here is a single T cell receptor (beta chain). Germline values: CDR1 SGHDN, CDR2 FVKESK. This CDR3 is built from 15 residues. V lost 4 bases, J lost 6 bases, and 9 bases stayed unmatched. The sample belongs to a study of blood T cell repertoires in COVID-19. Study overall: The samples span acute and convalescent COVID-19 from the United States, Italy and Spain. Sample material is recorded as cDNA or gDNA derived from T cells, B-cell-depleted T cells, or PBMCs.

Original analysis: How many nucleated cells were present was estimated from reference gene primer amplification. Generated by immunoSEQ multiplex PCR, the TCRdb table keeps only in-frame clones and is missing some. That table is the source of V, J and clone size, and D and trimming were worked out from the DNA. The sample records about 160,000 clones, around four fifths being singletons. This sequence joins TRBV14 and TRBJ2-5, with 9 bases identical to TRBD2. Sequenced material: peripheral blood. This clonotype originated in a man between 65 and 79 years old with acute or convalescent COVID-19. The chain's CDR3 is CASSPAGGREKTQYF. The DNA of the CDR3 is TGTGCCAGCAGCCCGGCCGGCGGGAGGGAGAAGACCCAGTACTTC.